A single sample is the source of the 26 T cell receptor beta chains below, sequenced in a study of control samples from healthy donors and cancer patients. Here immunoSEQ multiplex PCR was the method, and the copy in TCRdb shows in-frame clones only, minus some. In the table there are some 70,000 clones, approximately 86% of which are singletons. The sample consisted of blood. All receptors come from a man in his sixties in good health.

The genes are TRBV25-1 and TRBJ2-2, with D uncertain. Germline V gene lookup returns CDR1 MGHDK and CDR2 SYGVNS. V dropped 2 bases and J dropped 0 bases, with 13 bases sitting between them. This CDR3 comprises 17 residues. Here the CDR3 reads CASSEPQFHTNTGELFF. The DNA of the CDR3 is TGTGCCAGCAGTGAACCCCAGTTTCATACGAACACCGGGGAGCTGTTTTTT.

The chain links TRBV27 to TRBJ2-7; the match to TRBD2 covers 7 bases. Germline CDR1 and CDR2: MNHEY and SMNVEV (reference sequence). J lost 2 bases, V lost 5 bases, and 3 bases had no gene match. The CDR3 runs to 13 residues. DNA of the CDR3: TGTGCCAGCAGTGGGGACTACCCCTACGAGCAGTACTTC. Its protein product is CASSGDYPYEQYF.

Concerning this clone: The sample carries other DNA sequences with the same CDR3. The rearrangement links TRBV18 to TRBJ2-1, with D possibly TRBD1 on 8 matching bases. Germline CDR1 and CDR2: KGHSH and LQKENI. Trimming removed 6 bases at V and 4 bases at J, with 25 bases between. The CDR3 runs to 18 residues. The CDR3 sequence: CASSPAGGSSGQYNEQFF. In DNA, the CDR3 is TGTGCCAGCTCCCCTGCAGGGGGCTCTAGCGGTCAGTACAATGAGCAGTTCTTC.

The chain carries TRBV7-9 and TRBJ2-1, with 8 nucleotides matching TRBD2. Trimming took 5 bases from V and 7 from J; bases not matched to a gene: 10. From germline, CDR1 is SEHNR and CDR2 FQNEAQ (reference sequence). The CDR3 runs to 15 residues. The DNA for the CDR3 is TGTGCCAGCAGCGCGAGCGGGAGTTCGCGGAATGAGCAGTTCTTC. Its translation is CASSASGSSRNEQFF.

Only a few counts were recorded for this clone. The rearrangement joins TRBV5-4 to TRBJ2-1, with a weak D call TRBD1 (5 bases). V was cut by 4 bases and J by 0 bases, with 17 bases left in between. The CDR3 runs 17 residues. Germline CDR1 reads SGHNT; CDR2 reads YYREEE (reference sequence). The CDR3 is CASSTMGLRSSYNEQFF. CDR3 nucleotides: TGTGCCAGCAGCACTATGGGGCTAAGGAGCTCCTACAATGAGCAGTTCTTC.

The chain recombines TRBV6-2 or TRBV6-3 with TRBJ2-1, with D possibly being TRBD1 (6 bases). CDR3 length equals 14 residues. V shed 1 base and J shed 6 bases, with 10 bases lying between them. CDR1 is MNHEY, CDR2 SVGEGT, per germline. DNA of the CDR3: TGTGCCAGCAGTTACTTAGGCAGGGGCAATGAGCAGTTCTTC. Translation gives CASSYLGRGNEQFF.

The genes are TRBV4-2 and TRBJ1-4; no firm D call. This CDR3 is built from 16 residues. Between the trimmed V and J ends, which lost 0 bases and 3 bases, there was a span of 11 bases. The germline CDR1 and CDR2 sequences are LGHNA and YNFKEQ. For the CDR3, the DNA is TGTGCCAGCAGCCAAGATCTGGGGTTTGCTAATGAAAAACTGTTTTTT. As protein: CASSQDLGFANEKLFF.

V and J are TRBV6-1 and TRBJ2-1, with D perhaps TRBD2 (7 bases). Germline V CDR1 and CDR2: MNHNS, SASEGT. The CDR3 runs to 14 residues. The ends were cut back, 2 bases at V and 9 bases at J, with 14 bases in the middle. DNA for the CDR3: TGTGCCAGCAGTGAATTTTTTGGGGGGGCTGAGCAGTTCTTC. It is translated as CASSEFFGGAEQFF.

The CDR3 sequence: CASSTDRGLRGQPQHF. The CDR3 DNA sequence: TGTGCCAGCAGCACCGACAGGGGGCTGCGTGGTCAGCCCCAGCATTTT. This chain connects TRBV6-2 or TRBV6-3 to TRBJ1-5, with TRBD1 identical over 10 bases. The germline V gene has CDR1 MNHEY and CDR2 SVGEGT. The CDR3 consists of 16 residues. J was trimmed by 6 bases and V by 6 bases; bases with no gene match: 11.

Written as DNA, the CDR3 is TGTGCCAGCAGCCCTTGGGGCGGCCCGAACACCGGGGAGCTGTTTTTT. This encodes CASSPWGGPNTGELFF. The chain combines TRBV14 with TRBJ2-2; D perhaps matches TRBD1 (5 bases). V was cut by 4 bases and J by 0 bases, with 12 bases left in between. The germline gives CDR1 SGHDN, CDR2 FVKESK. The CDR3 sequence is 16 residues long. The full variable domain, completed using reference TRBV14 and TRBJ2-2, is EAGVTQFPSHSVIEKGQTVTLRCDPISGHDNLYWYRRVMGKEIKFLLHFVKESKQDESGMPNNRFLAERTGGTYSTLKVQPAELEDSGVYFCASSPWGGPNTGELFFGEGSRLTVL.

This clone appeared a single time. The J gene is TRBJ1-3, the V gene TRBV5-1; 10 nucleotides agree with TRBD1. The length of the CDR3 is 15 residues. Trimming took 3 bases from V and 1 from J; bases not matched to a gene: 1. The germline gives CDR1 SGHRS, CDR2 YFSETQ. The CDR3 DNA sequence: TGCGCCAGCAGCTCGGACAGGGGGTCTGGAAACACCATATATTTT. Residues: CASSSDRGSGNTIYF.

V gene TRBV4-3 combines with J gene TRBJ1-4, with unresolved D. CDR1 is LGHNA and CDR2 is YSLEER in the germline V gene. The CDR3 sequence is 12 residues long. Trimming left V 3 bases short and J 8 bases short, with 7 bases between. The CDR3 region has the DNA TGCGCCAGCAGCCAGGGCCGGGAAAAACTGTTTTTT. Its translation: CASSQGREKLFF.

The chain combines TRBV5-1 with TRBJ2-7; the match to TRBD2 covers 12 bases. The CDR3 totals 15 residues. After removal of 8 bases from V and 2 bases from J, the junction contained 8 bases not matched to a gene. Germline CDR1 is SGHRS and CDR2 is YFSETQ. This CDR3 is CASTTLAGGTYEQYF. The DNA of the CDR3 is TGCGCCAGTACAACCCTAGCGGGAGGGACCTACGAGCAGTACTTC.

The J gene is TRBJ2-5, the V gene TRBV30; D is unresolved. The V end lost 2 bases, the J end lost 5 bases, and 6 bases lay between the germline ends. The CDR3 extends over 11 amino acids. In germline, CDR1 is GTSNPN, CDR2 SVGIG (reference sequence). Here the CDR3 DNA reads TGTGCCTGGAGTTTATGGGAGACCCAGTACTTC. It is translated as CAWSLWETQYF.

This chain joins TRBV7-9 and TRBJ1-1; TRBD1 is a possible D gene (5 bases). The CDR3 is 14 amino acids. CDR1 and CDR2 (germline): SEHNR, FQNEAQ (reference sequence). Trimming removed 5 bases from V and 0 bases from J, with 10 bases in between. DNA of the CDR3: TGTGCCAGCAGCCTGGGGCAGTTGAACACTGAAGCTTTCTTT. This translates into CASSLGQLNTEAFF.

V and J are TRBV20-1 and TRBJ1-2; D not certain. Trimming left V 2 bases short and J 4 bases short, with 5 bases between. The germline gives CDR1 DFQATT, CDR2 SNEGSKA (reference sequence). The length of the CDR3 is 11 residues. The CDR3 bases are TGCAGTGCTAGACCTCTCTATGGCTACACCTTC. Protein: CSARPLYGYTF.

The rearrangement uses TRBV5-1 and TRBJ2-1, with D uncertain. CDR1 and CDR2 from the germline V gene are SGHRS and YFSETQ. The CDR3 has 13 amino acids. Trimming left V 4 bases short and J 6 bases short, with 11 bases between. In DNA, the CDR3 is TGCGCCAGCAGCCTCATTTTAGGCAATGAGCAGTTCTTC. Protein: CASSLILGNEQFF.

The gene calls are TRBV20-1 and TRBJ2-1; 9 nucleotides match TRBD2. Looked up from germline, CDR1 is DFQATT and CDR2 is SNEGSKA (reference sequence). After removal of 3 bases from V and 0 bases from J, the junction contained 9 bases not matched to a gene. The CDR3 extends over 17 amino acids. CDR3: CSASPLAGLSSYNEQFF. Written as DNA, the CDR3 is TGCAGTGCTAGTCCTCTAGCGGGACTTAGCTCCTACAATGAGCAGTTCTTC.

The chain couples TRBV4-2 to TRBJ2-3, with D possibly matching TRBD2 (6 bases). Germline-derived CDR1 and CDR2 are LGHNA and YNFKEQ. V lost 2 bases and J 1 base, leaving 10 bases between the germline ends. The CDR3 totals 15 residues. Written as DNA, the CDR3 is TGTGCCAGCAGCCAACCGGGAGTCGGCACAGATACGCAGTATTTT. Amino acids: CASSQPGVGTDTQYF.

The chain employs TRBV12-3 or TRBV12-4 and TRBJ2-1, with D tentatively TRBD1 (5 bases). V was trimmed by 6 bases and J by 5 bases, leaving 8 bases between them. The CDR3 length is 12 residues. The CDR3 DNA sequence: TGTGCCAGCAGGACCAGGGACAATGAGCAGTTCTTC. Amino acid sequence: CASRTRDNEQFF.

This clone was detected only once. V usage is TRBV7-2 and J usage is TRBJ1-5; D remains ambiguous. Trimming took off 5 bases at V and 7 bases at J, with 12 bases between the two ends. The V gene's germline CDR1 is SGHTA and CDR2 FQGNSA. The CDR3 contains 13 residues. Here the CDR3 DNA reads TGTGCCAGCAGCCGCGGCATGGCCCAGCCCCAGCATTTT. It yields the protein CASSRGMAQPQHF. The full variable domain, with the rest looked up from reference TRBV7-2 and TRBJ1-5, is GAGVSQSPSNKVTEKGKDVELRCDPISGHTALYWYRQSLGQGLEFLIYFQGNSAPDKSGLPSDRFSAERTGGSVSTLTIQRTQQEDSAVYLCASSRGMAQPQHFGDGTRLSIL.

This chain connects TRBV12-5 to TRBJ2-1; D may correspond to TRBD1 or TRBD2 (5 bases each). The CDR3 is 21 amino acids. V shed 1 base and J shed 3 bases, with 28 bases lying between them. Looked up from germline, CDR1 is LGHNT and CDR2 is FRNRAP. DNA for the CDR3: TGTGCTAGTGGTTTGGCGACATCTGGGGCCGGGATCTCGTATCTCTACAATGAGCAGTTCTTC. Translation gives CASGLATSGAGISYLYNEQFF.

In its sample, this clone was seen a few times. The genes are TRBV19 and TRBJ1-6; D uncertain. The CDR3 covers 14 residues. Looked up from germline, CDR1 is LNHDA and CDR2 is SQIVND (reference sequence). Deletions cut 10 bases from V and 5 bases from J, with 15 bases between. CDR3 in amino acids: CATRGRDNNSPLHF. The CDR3 DNA sequence: TGTGCCACCAGAGGGAGAGATAATAATTCACCCCTCCACTTT.

The sample holds a few counts of this clone. V and J are TRBV5-1 and TRBJ2-1, with 14 nucleotides matching TRBD2. Germline lookup yields CDR1 SGHRS and CDR2 YFSETQ. V trimming: 3 bases; J trimming: 0 bases; junction bases outside the gene matches: 14. CDR3 length: 21 residues. The CDR3 reads CASSSSGTSGRSARSYNEQFF. In DNA, the CDR3 is TGCGCCAGCAGCTCGTCCGGGACTAGCGGGAGAAGTGCCCGCTCCTACAATGAGCAGTTCTTC.

The V gene is TRBV7-7, the J gene TRBJ1-6, with D possibly being TRBD1 (6 bases). The CDR3 has 16 amino acids. Germline lookup yields CDR1 SSHAT and CDR2 FNYEAQ (reference sequence). Trimming cost V 7 bases and J 8 bases, with 21 bases left between them. The CDR3 reads CASTPGSGDLDSPLHF. The CDR3 DNA reads TGTGCCAGCACCCCAGGGTCAGGGGATTTAGATTCACCCCTCCACTTT.

The genes are TRBV29-1 and TRBJ2-6; 10 bases match TRBD1. Unmatched junction bases numbered 2, after V lost 6 bases and J lost 3 bases. The germline gives CDR1 SQVTM, CDR2 ANQGSEA. This CDR3 has 14 amino acids. As DNA, the CDR3 is TGCAGCGTCGGGACAGGGGTTGGGGCCAACGTCCTGACTTTC. It yields the protein CSVGTGVGANVLTF.